These T cell receptor beta chains were read from a single sample in a study of blood T cell repertoires in COVID-19. Using immunoSEQ multiplex PCR, the repertoire was profiled, and TCRdb retains in-frame clones only, with some absent. The table records over 150,000 clones, 94% of them present only once. Input material: peripheral blood. The receptors come from a man aged 25 to 40 with COVID-19, enrolled during active disease. Both conserved end residues are part of each CDR3. The D gene is left open where the match is weak. Part of the rows lack a size; the others show once, few, many or a class for expanded clones.

J gene	D gene	V gene	clone size	CDR3 protein	CDR3 DNA
TRBJ1-3	TRBD1	TRBV9	.	CASSVTQGTVGNTIYF	TGTGCCAGCAGCGTCACCCAAGGGACAGTCGGAAACACCATATATTTT
TRBJ2-1	.	TRBV27	.	CASSPAWTDNEQFF	TGTGCCAGCAGTCCGGCATGGACAGACAATGAGCAGTTCTTC
TRBJ2-1	TRBD2	TRBV3-1/TRBV3-2	once	CASSQVGGAGNEQFF	TGTGCCAGCAGCCAAGTCGGGGGGGCCGGCAATGAGCAGTTCTTC
TRBJ2-7	TRBD2	TRBV30	.	CAWRLAGVREQYF	TGTGCCTGGAGACTAGCGGGGGTGAGGGAGCAGTACTTC
TRBJ1-5	.	TRBV30	.	CAWSDGQISNQPQHF	TGTGCCTGGAGCGACGGACAGATTAGCAATCAGCCCCAGCATTTT
TRBJ1-5	TRBD1	TRBV27	.	CASRGQGTSYSNQPQHF	TGTGCCAGCAGGGGACAGGGGACCTCTTATAGCAATCAGCCCCAGCATTTT
TRBJ1-1	TRBD1	TRBV2	.	CASSGGQGAITEAFF	TGTGCCAGCAGTGGCGGACAGGGGGCGATTACTGAAGCTTTCTTT
TRBJ1-5	.	TRBV21-1	.	CASSKLSYSNQPQHF	TGTGCCAGCAGCAAACTCAGTTATAGCAATCAGCCCCAGCATTTT
TRBJ1-6	.	TRBV29-1	.	CSVIFRVGSPLHF	TGCAGCGTCATCTTCAGGGTCGGTTCACCCCTCCACTTT
TRBJ1-3	.	TRBV19	.	CASSIEKTDSGNTIYF	TGTGCCAGTAGTATTGAAAAGACAGACTCTGGAAACACCATATATTTT
TRBJ1-2	.	TRBV24-1	.	CATSPGTFNYGYTF	TGTGCCACCAGCCCCGGGACTTTTAACTATGGCTACACCTTC
TRBJ2-7	TRBD1	TRBV3-1/TRBV3-2	.	CASSQGGRQGRNEQYF	TGTGCCAGCAGCCAAGGGGGAAGACAGGGAAGGAACGAGCAGTACTTC